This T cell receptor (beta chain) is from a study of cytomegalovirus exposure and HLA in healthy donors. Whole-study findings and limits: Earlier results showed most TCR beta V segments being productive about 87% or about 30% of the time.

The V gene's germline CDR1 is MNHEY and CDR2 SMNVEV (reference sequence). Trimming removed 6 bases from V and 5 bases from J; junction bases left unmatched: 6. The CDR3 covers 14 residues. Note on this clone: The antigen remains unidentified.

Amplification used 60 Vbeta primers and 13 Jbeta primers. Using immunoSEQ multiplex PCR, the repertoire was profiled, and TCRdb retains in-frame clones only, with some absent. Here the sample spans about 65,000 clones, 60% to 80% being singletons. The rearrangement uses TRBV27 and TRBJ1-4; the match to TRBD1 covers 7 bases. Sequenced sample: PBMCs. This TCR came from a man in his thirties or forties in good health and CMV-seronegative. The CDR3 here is CASSRDSRNEKLFF. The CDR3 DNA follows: TGTGCCAGCAGCAGGGACAGTCGAAATGAAAAACTGTTTTTT.